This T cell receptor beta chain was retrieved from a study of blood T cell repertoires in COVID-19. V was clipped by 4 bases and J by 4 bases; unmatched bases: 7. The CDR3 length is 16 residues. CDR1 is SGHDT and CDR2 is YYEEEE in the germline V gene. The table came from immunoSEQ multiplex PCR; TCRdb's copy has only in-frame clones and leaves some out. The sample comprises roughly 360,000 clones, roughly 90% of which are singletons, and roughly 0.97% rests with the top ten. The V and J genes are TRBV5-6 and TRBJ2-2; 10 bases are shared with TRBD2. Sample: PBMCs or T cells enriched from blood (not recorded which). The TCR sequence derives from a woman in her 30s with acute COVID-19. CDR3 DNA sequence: TGTGCCAGCAGCCTCGAGCGGGGGGGCCGCACCGGGGAGCTGTTTTTT. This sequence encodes CASSLERGGRTGELFF.